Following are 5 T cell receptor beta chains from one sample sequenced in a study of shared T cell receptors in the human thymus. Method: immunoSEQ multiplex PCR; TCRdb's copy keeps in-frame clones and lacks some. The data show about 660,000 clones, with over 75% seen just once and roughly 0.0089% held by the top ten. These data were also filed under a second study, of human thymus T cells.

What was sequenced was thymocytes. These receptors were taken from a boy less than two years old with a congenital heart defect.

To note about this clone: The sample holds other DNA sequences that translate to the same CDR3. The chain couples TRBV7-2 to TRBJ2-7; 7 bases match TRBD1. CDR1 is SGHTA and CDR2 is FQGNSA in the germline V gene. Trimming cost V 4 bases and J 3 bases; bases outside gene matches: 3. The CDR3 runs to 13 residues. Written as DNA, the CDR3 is TGTGCCAGCAGCTCAACAGGGGTCTACGAGCAGTACTTC. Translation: CASSSTGVYEQYF.

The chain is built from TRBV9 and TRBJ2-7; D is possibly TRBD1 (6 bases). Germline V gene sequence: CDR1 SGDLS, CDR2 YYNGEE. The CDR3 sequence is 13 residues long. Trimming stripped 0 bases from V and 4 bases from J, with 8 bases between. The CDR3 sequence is CASSVAQGYEQYF. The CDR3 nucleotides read TGTGCCAGCAGCGTAGCCCAGGGGTACGAGCAGTACTTC.

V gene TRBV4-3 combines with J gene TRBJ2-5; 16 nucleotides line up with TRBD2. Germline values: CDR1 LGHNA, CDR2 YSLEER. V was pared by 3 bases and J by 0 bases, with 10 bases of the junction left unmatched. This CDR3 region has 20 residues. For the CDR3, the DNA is TGCGCCAGCAGCCAGCGCACGGGACTAGCGGGGGGGCCCTACCAAGAGACCCAGTACTTC. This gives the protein CASSQRTGLAGGPYQETQYF.

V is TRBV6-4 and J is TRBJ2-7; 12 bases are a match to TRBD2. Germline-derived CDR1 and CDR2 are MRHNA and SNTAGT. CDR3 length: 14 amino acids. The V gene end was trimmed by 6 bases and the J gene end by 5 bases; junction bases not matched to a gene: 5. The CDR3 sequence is CASSRLAGAHEQYF. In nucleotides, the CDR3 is TGTGCCAGCAGCCGACTAGCGGGGGCCCACGAGCAGTACTTC.

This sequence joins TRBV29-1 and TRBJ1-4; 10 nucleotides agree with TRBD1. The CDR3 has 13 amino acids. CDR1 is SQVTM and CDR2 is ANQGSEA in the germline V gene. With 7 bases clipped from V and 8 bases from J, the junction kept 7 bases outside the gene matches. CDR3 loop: CSAGQGGREKLFF. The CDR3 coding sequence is TGCAGCGCCGGACAGGGGGGGAGGGAAAAACTGTTTTTT.